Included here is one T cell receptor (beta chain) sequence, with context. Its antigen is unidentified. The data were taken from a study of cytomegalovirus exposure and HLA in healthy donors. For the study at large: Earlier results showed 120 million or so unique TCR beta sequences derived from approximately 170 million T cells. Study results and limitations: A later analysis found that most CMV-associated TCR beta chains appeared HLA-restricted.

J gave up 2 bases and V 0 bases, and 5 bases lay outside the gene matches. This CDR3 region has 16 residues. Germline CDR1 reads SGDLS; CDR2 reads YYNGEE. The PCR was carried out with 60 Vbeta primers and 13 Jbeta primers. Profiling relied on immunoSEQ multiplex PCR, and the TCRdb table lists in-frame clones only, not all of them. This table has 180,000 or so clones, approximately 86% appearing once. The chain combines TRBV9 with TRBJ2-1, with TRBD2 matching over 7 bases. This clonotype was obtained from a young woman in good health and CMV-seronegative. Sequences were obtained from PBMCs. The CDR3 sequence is CASSVASSGAYNEQFF. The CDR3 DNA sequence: TGTGCCAGCAGCGTAGCATCGAGCGGGGCCTACAATGAGCAGTTCTTC.